Listed here are 30 T cell receptor beta chains from one sample, sequenced in a study of blood T cell repertoires in COVID-19. The protocol was immunoSEQ multiplex PCR, while the TCRdb copy is restricted to in-frame clones and leaves out a portion. The sample yields about 52,000 clones, over 75% seen once. The specimen was peripheral blood. Every receptor here comes from a human donor with active COVID-19. The donor label of this sample is uncertain.

The V gene is TRBV13, the J gene TRBJ1-6, with TRBD1 matching over 8 bases. Trimming at V came to 4 bases and at J to 11 bases, leaving 7 bases not matched to a gene. The germline gives CDR1 PRHDT, CDR2 FYEKMQ (reference sequence). The CDR3 is 14 amino acids. Here the CDR3 reads CASSSDRVAAPLHF. In nucleotides, the CDR3 is TGTGCCAGCAGCTCGGACAGGGTAGCGGCACCCCTCCACTTT. Supplemented by reference TRBV13 and TRBJ1-6, the full variable domain reads AAGVIQSPRHLIKEKRETATLKCYPIPRHDTVYWYQQGPGQDPQFLISFYEKMQSDKGSIPDRFSAQQFSDYHSELNMSSLELGDSALYFCASSSDRVAAPLHFGNGTRLTVT.

CDR3 protein: CASSKGENQPQHF. The CDR3 region has the DNA TGTGCCAGCAGCAAAGGGGAAAATCAGCCCCAGCATTTT. The genes are TRBV2 and TRBJ1-5, with D maybe TRBD1 (5 bases). V was pared by 6 bases and J by 4 bases, with 10 bases between. Germline assignment: CDR1 SNHLY and CDR2 FYNNEI. The CDR3 is 13 amino acids.

The genes are TRBV7-9 and TRBJ2-3; 8 bases agree with TRBD1. V trimming: 5 bases; J trimming: 6 bases; junction bases outside the gene matches: 16. Germline V lookup: CDR1 SEHNR, CDR2 FQNEAQ (reference sequence). This CDR3 has 17 amino acids. Here the CDR3 reads CASSGPGTGILVDTQYF. DNA of the CDR3: TGTGCCAGCAGCGGCCCCGGGACAGGCATCTTGGTGGATACGCAGTATTTT.

The chain uses TRBV4-1 and TRBJ1-2, with 8 positions matching TRBD1. The CDR3 contains 13 residues. J was trimmed by 7 bases and V by 3 bases; bases with no gene match: 4. The germline gives CDR1 MGHRA, CDR2 YSYEKL. Here the CDR3 reads CASSHQTGVGYTF. CDR3 in DNA: TGCGCCAGCAGCCACCAGACAGGGGTTGGCTACACCTTC.

The chain couples TRBV7-2 to TRBJ1-1, with D uncertain. V lost 3 bases and J 4 bases, leaving 15 bases between the germline ends. The CDR3 is 15 amino acids. CDR1 and CDR2 (germline): SGHTA, FQGNSA. The CDR3 protein is CASSFPRGSSTEAFF. CDR3 in DNA: TGTGCCAGCAGCTTCCCGCGAGGTTCGTCCACTGAAGCTTTCTTT.

The chain couples TRBV5-5 to TRBJ1-2, with 8 bases lining up with TRBD1. The CDR3 extends over 15 amino acids. Germline assignment: CDR1 SGHKS and CDR2 YYEKEE (reference sequence). V lost 2 bases and J lost 4; bases outside the gene matches: 7. This chain's CDR3 is CASSFVGQGGYGYTF. DNA of the CDR3: TGTGCCAGCAGCTTCGTAGGACAGGGCGGCTATGGCTACACCTTC.

This chain connects TRBV5-4 to TRBJ2-2; 9 bases match TRBD1. The trim removed 4 bases at V and 8 bases at J, leaving 24 bases unmatched. The germline CDR1 and CDR2 sequences are SGHNT and YYREEE (reference sequence). The CDR3 is 20 amino acids. The CDR3 sequence is CASSPVFGAGTGSLSGELFF. Here the CDR3 DNA reads TGTGCCAGCAGCCCAGTTTTCGGCGCGGGGACAGGGTCTTTATCGGGGGAGCTGTTTTTT.

The rearrangement joins TRBV9 to TRBJ2-1; 8 positions match TRBD1. CDR3 length: 17 amino acids. J gave up 0 bases and V 0 bases, and 5 bases lay outside the gene matches. CDR1 SGDLS and CDR2 YYNGEE come from the germline V gene. The CDR3 region has the DNA TGTGCCAGCAGCGTAGGGAGACAGGGGAGCTCCTACAATGAGCAGTTCTTC. Amino acid sequence: CASSVGRQGSSYNEQFF.

This clone has just a few counts. The chain couples TRBV24-1 to TRBJ1-3, with 8 bases identical to TRBD1. Losses at the gene ends were 3 bases for V and 3 bases for J; bases not matched to a gene: 6. This CDR3 comprises 16 residues. Germline V gene data show CDR1 as KGHDR and CDR2 as SFDVKD. The CDR3 loop reads CATSDPQGAGGNTIYF. CDR3 DNA sequence: TGTGCCACCAGTGATCCTCAGGGGGCCGGTGGAAACACCATATATTTT.

This clone turned up a few times. This chain joins TRBV10-3 and TRBJ2-2, with 10 bases fitting TRBD1. V shed 6 bases, J shed 5 bases, and the junction held 6 bases outside the gene matches. The germline CDR1 and CDR2 sequences are ENHRY and SYGVKD. This CDR3 has 15 residues. For the CDR3, the DNA is TGTGCCATCAGCCTGGACAGGGGGTTAACCGGGGAGCTGTTTTTT. It yields the protein CAISLDRGLTGELFF.

The sample holds a few counts of this clone. The germline gene is not matched at one end of the junction; a read error may be the cause. The V call is TRBV7-2, the J call TRBJ2-2, with a possible D match to TRBD1 (6 bases). The CDR3 spans 20 residues. Germline V gives CDR1 SGHTA, CDR2 FQGNSA. CDR3 in DNA: TGTGCCAGCAGCTTAGCCCAGGGACAAAGAACCGGTGGGAACCCCGGGGAGCTGTTTTTT. Translated, it gives CASSLAQGQRTGGNPGELFF. Supplemented by reference TRBV7-2 and TRBJ2-2, the full variable domain reads GAGVSQSPSNKVTEKGKDVELRCDPISGHTALYWYRQSLGQGLEFLIYFQGNSAPDKSGLPSDRFSAERTGGSVSTLTIQRTQQEDSAVYLCASSLAQGQRTGGNPGELFFGEGSRLTVL.

This clone was seen a single time. The chain combines TRBV5-1 with TRBJ2-5; TRBD1 matches 7 bases. The trim removed 3 bases at V and 1 base at J, leaving 0 bases unmatched. The CDR3 contains 13 residues. CDR1 SGHRS and CDR2 YFSETQ come from the germline V gene. The CDR3 DNA reads as TGCGCCAGCAGCTCAGGGGGCCAAGAGACCCAGTACTTC. Protein sequence: CASSSGGQETQYF.

The chain carries TRBV5-6 and TRBJ2-2; D might be TRBD1 (7 bases). The CDR3 totals 18 residues. Germline lookup yields CDR1 SGHDT and CDR2 YYEEEE. Trimming stripped 4 bases from V and 4 bases from J, with 23 bases between. In nucleotides, the CDR3 is TGTGCCAGCAGCAAACTTCTTGGAGGGGGCGCGGGCACCGGGGAGCTGTTTTTT. Amino acid sequence: CASSKLLGGGAGTGELFF.

The V call is TRBV7-8, the J call TRBJ2-5; a possible D gene is TRBD2 (6 bases). The germline gives CDR1 SGHVS, CDR2 FQNEAQ. The CDR3 has 15 amino acids. Trimming removed 5 bases from V and 0 bases from J, with 13 bases in between. The CDR3 sequence is CASSPARGYQETQYF. The CDR3 DNA is TGTGCCAGCAGCCCGGCCCGGGGGTACCAAGAGACCCAGTACTTC.

This clone appeared once. This chain links TRBV5-1 with TRBJ2-2; maybe TRBD1 (8 bases). The V gene lost 3 bases and the J gene lost 4 bases, with 16 bases spanning the gap. The germline gives CDR1 SGHRS, CDR2 YFSETQ. This CDR3 is 16 amino acids long. This chain's CDR3 is CASSWKQGGSTGELFF. In DNA form, the CDR3 reads TGCGCCAGCAGCTGGAAACAGGGGGGGAGCACCGGGGAGCTGTTTTTT.

The rearrangement uses TRBV19 and TRBJ2-7; D possibly corresponds to TRBD1 (5 bases). Between the trimmed V and J ends, which lost 1 base and 2 bases, there was a span of 9 bases. The germline CDR1 and CDR2 sequences are LNHDA and SQIVND (reference sequence). The CDR3 has 14 amino acids. The chain's CDR3 is CASSIAQGPYEQYF. The CDR3 DNA is TGTGCCAGTAGTATAGCTCAGGGCCCCTACGAGCAGTACTTC.

V usage is TRBV20-1 and J usage is TRBJ2-3; D might be TRBD2 (5 bases). Germline values: CDR1 DFQATT, CDR2 SNEGSKA (reference sequence). Trimming took off 3 bases at V and 2 bases at J, with 15 bases between the two ends. The CDR3 is 15 amino acids. CDR3 sequence (DNA): TGCAGTGCTAGTATGGCGGGCCCAGTCACAGATACGCAGTATTTT. Translated: CSASMAGPVTDTQYF.

V usage is TRBV7-2 and J usage is TRBJ2-1, with D perhaps matching TRBD2 (6 bases). The CDR3 length is 17 residues. Trimming stripped 2 bases from V and 5 bases from J, with 19 bases between. The germline CDR1 and CDR2 sequences are SGHTA and FQGNSA. The CDR3 sequence is CASSLWQRVKRNNEQFF. CDR3 coding DNA: TGTGCCAGCAGCTTATGGCAGCGGGTTAAACGTAACAATGAGCAGTTCTTC. Full variable domain (rest looked up from reference TRBV7-2 and TRBJ2-1): GAGVSQSPSNKVTEKGKDVELRCDPISGHTALYWYRQSLGQGLEFLIYFQGNSAPDKSGLPSDRFSAERTGGSVSTLTIQRTQQEDSAVYLCASSLWQRVKRNNEQFFGPGTRLTVL.

V is TRBV7-2 and J is TRBJ2-7; maybe TRBD1 (6 bases). The CDR3 runs to 13 residues. Germline V gives CDR1 SGHTA, CDR2 FQGNSA. V gave up 4 bases and J gave up 7 bases, with 14 bases separating them. The CDR3 loop is CASSSLGAGEQYF. DNA for the CDR3: TGTGCCAGCAGCTCTCTGGGGGCGGGTGAGCAGTACTTC.

The chain joins TRBV25-1 to TRBJ1-2, with 8 bases lining up with TRBD1. The V and J ends lost 7 bases and 8 bases, in that order; junction bases with no gene match: 24. This CDR3 comprises 18 residues. Germline loops: CDR1 MGHDK, CDR2 SYGVNS. CDR3 nucleotide sequence: TGTGCCAGCAAAGTGGGCCCAATAAAGGACAGGGAAGTACAAGGCTACACCTTC. It codes for CASKVGPIKDREVQGYTF.

This sequence joins TRBV7-9 and TRBJ2-7; D perhaps matches TRBD2 (7 bases). The ends were cut back, 6 bases at V and 4 bases at J, with 13 bases in the middle. Germline CDR1 SEHNR, CDR2 FQNEAQ (reference sequence). The CDR3 totals 13 residues. CDR3 sequence reads: CASRRGAEYEQYF. The CDR3 nucleotides read TGTGCCAGCAGACGGGGGGCGGAGTACGAGCAGTACTTC.

The rearrangement links TRBV21-1 to TRBJ1-5; TRBD1, the table's D call, lacks a check against the DNA. TRBV21-1 is shown as a pseudogene. CDR3 length: 16 residues. CDR3 DNA sequence: TGTGCCAGCATACGACCCTGGACAGGGTGCTATCAGCCCCAGCATTTT. It codes for CASIRPWTGCYQPQHF.

The V call is TRBV2, the J call TRBJ1-6; D might be TRBD1 (5 bases). The CDR3 is 15 amino acids. Trimming cost V 6 bases and J 9 bases, with 18 bases left between them. Germline V lookup: CDR1 SNHLY, CDR2 FYNNEI. For the CDR3, the DNA is TGTGCCAGCAGACAGGAGACTAGCTTCCTTTCACCCCTCCACTTT. It translates to CASRQETSFLSPLHF.

The rearrangement links TRBV11-2 to TRBJ1-1, with 7 bases aligning to TRBD1. Germline V gene sequence: CDR1 SGHAT, CDR2 FQNNGV. CDR3 length: 13 amino acids. V was pared by 5 bases and J by 6 bases, with 6 bases of the junction left unmatched. Here the CDR3 DNA reads TGTGCCAGCAGCCCTGGCAGGGGGTCTGAAGCTTTCTTT. The encoded protein is CASSPGRGSEAFF.

V and J are TRBV27 and TRBJ2-3, with 8 nucleotides matching TRBD1. Unmatched junction bases numbered 14, after V lost 8 bases and J lost 4 bases. Germline assignment: CDR1 MNHEY and CDR2 SMNVEV (reference sequence). This CDR3 region has 16 residues. The CDR3 DNA is TGTGCCAGCGCAACCCCCGGACAGGGACTTGCAGATACGCAGTATTTT. As protein: CASATPGQGLADTQYF.

V usage is TRBV24-1 and J usage is TRBJ2-7; D is perhaps TRBD1 (5 bases). The CDR3 has 15 amino acids. V lost 7 bases and J lost 4, with 19 bases in between. Germline V gene lookup returns CDR1 KGHDR and CDR2 SFDVKD. In DNA form, the CDR3 reads TGTGCCACCAGCGAGGTTGACCAAGGGGATTACGAGCAGTACTTC. Protein sequence: CATSEVDQGDYEQYF.

DNA of the CDR3: TGTGCCAGCAAAGAGGTCGCGGCGGGAAGCGGAAAACTGTTTTTT. It translates to CASKEVAAGSGKLFF. The chain joins TRBV4-2 to TRBJ1-4, with D uncertain. V was cut by 7 bases and J by 10 bases, with 22 bases left in between. Germline V gene data show CDR1 as LGHNA and CDR2 as YNFKEQ. The CDR3 contains 15 residues.

V usage is TRBV3-1 (or the pseudogene TRBV3-2) and J usage is TRBJ2-5, with D possibly TRBD1 on 6 matching bases. Per germline, CDR1 LGHDT and CDR2 YNNKEL (reference sequence). The CDR3 spans 14 residues. Trimming shortened V by 1 base and J by 1 base, and 7 bases separated the two germline ends. The CDR3 loop is CASSQGTAQETQYF. In DNA form, the CDR3 reads TGTGCCAGCAGCCAAGGGACAGCCCAAGAGACCCAGTACTTC.

The chain joins TRBV7-2 to TRBJ2-7; TRBD1 is a possible D gene (5 bases). CDR1 SGHTA and CDR2 FQGNSA come from the germline V gene. This CDR3 has 14 residues. V lost 1 base to trimming and J lost 6 bases, with 13 bases between them. CDR3 sequence: CASSLGQGHIEQYF. The CDR3 coding sequence is TGTGCCAGCAGCTTAGGTCAGGGCCATATCGAGCAGTACTTC.

This clone was seen a few times. V is TRBV28 and J is TRBJ1-3; 11 nucleotides line up with TRBD1. With 6 bases clipped from V and 9 bases from J, the junction kept 10 bases outside the gene matches. CDR1 is MDHEN, CDR2 SYDVKM, per germline. This CDR3 comprises 15 residues. CDR3 nucleotide sequence: TGTGCCAGCAGGGGGGACAGGGGGACCGTGGGCACCATATATTTT. As protein: CASRGDRGTVGTIYF. Combining the CDR3 with reference TRBV28 and TRBJ1-3 gives the whole variable domain DVKVTQSSRYLVKRTGEKVFLECVQDMDHENMFWYRQDPGLGLRLIYFSYDVKMKEKGDIPEGYSVSREKKERFSLILESASTNQTSMYLCASRGDRGTVGTIYFGEGSWLTVV.